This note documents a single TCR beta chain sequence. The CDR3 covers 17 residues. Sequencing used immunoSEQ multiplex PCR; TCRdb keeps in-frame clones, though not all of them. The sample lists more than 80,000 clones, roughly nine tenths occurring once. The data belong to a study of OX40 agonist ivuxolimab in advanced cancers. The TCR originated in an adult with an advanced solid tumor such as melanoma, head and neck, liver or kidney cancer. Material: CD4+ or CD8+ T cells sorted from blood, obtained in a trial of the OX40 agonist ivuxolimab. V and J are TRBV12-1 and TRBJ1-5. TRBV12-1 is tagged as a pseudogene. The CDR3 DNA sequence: TGTGCCAGCAGCATCTCCGGGACGGACTATAGCAATCAGCCCCAGCATTTT. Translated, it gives CASSISGTDYSNQPQHF.